These T cell receptor beta chains were read from a single sample in a study of cytomegalovirus exposure and HLA in healthy donors. Sequenced by immunoSEQ multiplex PCR; TCRdb stores in-frame clones only, minus some. The data hold fewer than 200,000 clones, with approximately 72% observed a single time. Sequencing was done on a sample of PBMCs. These receptors were obtained from a female donor in good health and CMV-seronegative. Both conserved end residues are part of each CDR3. The D gene is left open where the match is weak. The listing skips clone size in some rows; elsewhere it reads once, few, many or a size class.

V	length	J	D	size	CDR3	DNA
TRBV6-5	15	TRBJ1-4	NA	NA	CASSYSGRGNEKLFF	TGTGCCAGCAGTTACTCGGGTAGGGGAAATGAAAAACTGTTTTTT
TRBV29-1	12	TRBJ1-2	NA	NA	CSVVEGGDGYTF	TGCAGCGTTGTCGAGGGTGGGGATGGCTACACCTTC
TRBV29-1	14	TRBJ1-1	NA	NA	CSVIGQKVNTEAFF	TGCAGCGTGATTGGACAGAAAGTAAACACTGAAGCTTTCTTT
TRBV5-4	15	TRBJ2-7	NA	NA	CASSFGPVQTYEQYF	TGTGCCAGCAGCTTTGGGCCAGTCCAGACCTACGAGCAGTACTTC
TRBV6-1	14	TRBJ1-5	NA	few	CASRTGYSNQPQHF	TGTGCCAGCAGGACAGGCTATAGCAATCAGCCCCAGCATTTT
TRBV6-1	17	TRBJ2-7	TRBD2	few	CASSEGGLAGDAYEQYF	TGTGCCAGCAGTGAAGGGGGACTAGCGGGGGACGCCTACGAGCAGTACTTC
TRBV25-1	13	TRBJ1-5	NA	NA	CASSVGGNQPQHF	TGTGCCAGCAGTGTAGGAGGGAATCAGCCCCAGCATTTT
TRBV5-3	13	TRBJ2-7	NA	NA	CAREGQGHYEQYF	TGTGCCAGGGAAGGGCAGGGGCACTACGAGCAGTACTTC
TRBV6-5	15	TRBJ2-1	TRBD2	NA	CASSYRGRARTEQFF	TGTGCCAGCAGTTACCGTGGGAGGGCCCGCACTGAGCAGTTCTTC
TRBV5-1	14	TRBJ2-5	NA	NA	CASSLLVTGETQYF	TGCGCCAGCAGCTTGCTCGTAACGGGAGAGACCCAGTACTTC
TRBV7-6	15	TRBJ1-1	TRBD1	NA	CASSPRQGMNTEAFF	TGTGCCAGCAGCCCGAGACAGGGGATGAACACTGAAGCTTTCTTT
TRBV7-3	17	TRBJ2-1	TRBD2	NA	CASSYQGPSGGYNEQFF	TGTGCCAGCAGCTACCAAGGACCTAGCGGGGGGTACAATGAGCAGTTCTTC
TRBV5-6	15	TRBJ2-7	TRBD2	NA	CASSYRGGALYEQYF	TGTGCCAGCAGCTACCGGGGGGGCGCGCTCTACGAGCAGTACTTC
TRBV6-6	13	TRBJ1-2	NA	NA	CASSVDRREGYTF	TGTGCCAGCAGTGTTGACAGGCGGGAGGGCTACACCTTC
TRBV4-1	14	TRBJ1-1	NA	few	CASSQASLNTEAFF	TGCGCCAGCAGCCAGGCTTCGTTGAACACTGAAGCTTTCTTT
TRBV7-2	13	TRBJ1-1	NA	NA	CASTSQGSTEAFF	TGTGCCAGCACCTCCCAGGGGTCCACTGAAGCTTTCTTT
TRBV9	14	TRBJ2-2	TRBD2	NA	CASSALGGTGELFF	TGTGCCAGCAGCGCCCTGGGGGGGACCGGGGAGCTGTTTTTT
TRBV5-1	15	TRBJ1-2	TRBD1	few	CASSLEPGQGYGYTF	TGCGCCAGCAGCTTAGAACCGGGACAGGGGTATGGCTACACCTTC
TRBV30	13	TRBJ1-5	NA	once	CAWSELGHQPQHF	TGTGCCTGGAGTGAGTTGGGGCATCAGCCCCAGCATTTT
TRBV9	17	TRBJ1-4	NA	NA	CASSPDGGRSANEKLFF	TGCGCCAGCAGCCCAGACGGGGGGAGGTCGGCTAATGAAAAACTGTTTTTT
TRBV2	13	TRBJ2-7	NA	NA	CASARLQGYEQYF	TGTGCCAGCGCCAGACTCCAGGGCTACGAGCAGTACTTC